One T cell receptor beta chain is described in this entry. Antigen specificity is unknown. This CDR3 region has 13 residues. V was pared by 5 bases and J by 6 bases, with 4 bases of the junction left unmatched. The germline V gene encodes CDR1 MNHEY and CDR2 SMNVEV (reference sequence). Vbeta (60) and Jbeta (13) primers were used in the PCR. Only in-frame clones appear in the TCRdb table, and some are missing; sequencing was by immunoSEQ multiplex PCR. The sample shows about 82,000 clones, about 9.4% of them seen only once. The data stem from a study of cytomegalovirus exposure and HLA in healthy donors. Study conclusions and caveats: Immune exposure information comprised only CMV serostatus.

The specimen was PBMCs. The rearrangement uses TRBV27 and TRBJ2-1; 7 bases line up with TRBD2. The clonotype originates from a man aged 55 to 70 in good health and CMV-seropositive. As DNA, the CDR3 is TGTGCCAGCAGTCTAGCGGTGTTCAATGAGCAGTTCTTC. Encoded protein: CASSLAVFNEQFF.